The sequence of this TCR beta chain was determined in a study of PD-L1 blockade in urothelial cancer. The overall study: Patients with male sex and bladder-origin urothelial cancer accounted for about 85% of the roughly 30 enrolled. Investigators checked blood 3 weeks (second dose) and 6 weeks after treatment start.

Sample contribution per patient ranged from 1 to 8, covering pretreatment and on-treatment. Into every PCR, synthetic TCR analog templates were spiked. Assay used: immunoSEQ multiplex PCR; TCRdb lists only in-frame clones, some missing. The profile covers about 30,000 clones, with 80% to 85% appearing a single time and 2% to 2.5% taken by the ten largest. Looked up from germline, CDR1 is SGHRS and CDR2 is YFSETQ. Trimming took 4 bases from V and 6 from J, leaving 12 bases between them. There are 13 residues in the CDR3. J is TRBJ2-3 and V is TRBV5-1; the D gene is possibly TRBD1 (5 bases). The starting material was PBMCs, obtained around atezolizumab (anti-PD-L1) treatment. The sequence came from a man in his forties or fifties with urothelial cancer. CDR3 in amino acids: CASSRTFWDTQYF. In nucleotides, the CDR3 is TGCGCCAGCAGCCGGACATTTTGGGATACGCAGTATTTT.